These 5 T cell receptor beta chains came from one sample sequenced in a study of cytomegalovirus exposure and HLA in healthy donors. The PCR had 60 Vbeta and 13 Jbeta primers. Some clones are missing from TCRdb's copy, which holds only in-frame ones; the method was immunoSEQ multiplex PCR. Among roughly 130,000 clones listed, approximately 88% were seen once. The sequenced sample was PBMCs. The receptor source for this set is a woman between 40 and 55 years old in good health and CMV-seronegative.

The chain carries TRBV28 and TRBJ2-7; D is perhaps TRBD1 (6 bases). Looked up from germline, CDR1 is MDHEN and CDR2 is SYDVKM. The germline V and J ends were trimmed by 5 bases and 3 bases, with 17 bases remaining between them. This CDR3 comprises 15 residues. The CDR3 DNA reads TGTGCCAGCAGTGTTACCCGGACAGCCTTCTACGAGCAGTACTTC. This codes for CASSVTRTAFYEQYF.

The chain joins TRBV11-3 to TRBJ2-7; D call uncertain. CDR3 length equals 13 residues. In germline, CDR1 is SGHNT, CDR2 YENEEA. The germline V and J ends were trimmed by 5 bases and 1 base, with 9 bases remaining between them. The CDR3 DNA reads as TGTGCCAGCAGCCGACCCGGGTCCTACGAGCAGTACTTC. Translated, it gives CASSRPGSYEQYF.

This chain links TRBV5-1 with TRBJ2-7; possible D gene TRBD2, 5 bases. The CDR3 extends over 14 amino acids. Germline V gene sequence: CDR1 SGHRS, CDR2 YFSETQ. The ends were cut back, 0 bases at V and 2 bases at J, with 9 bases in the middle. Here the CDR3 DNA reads TGCGCCAGCAGCTTGGGTCTAGCAACCTACGAGCAGTACTTC. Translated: CASSLGLATYEQYF.

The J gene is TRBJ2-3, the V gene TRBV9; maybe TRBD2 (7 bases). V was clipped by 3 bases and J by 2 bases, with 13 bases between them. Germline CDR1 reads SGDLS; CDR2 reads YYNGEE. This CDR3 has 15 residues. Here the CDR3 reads CASSGGGGTTDTQYF. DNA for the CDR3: TGTGCCAGCAGCGGGGGAGGGGGAACCACAGATACGCAGTATTTT.

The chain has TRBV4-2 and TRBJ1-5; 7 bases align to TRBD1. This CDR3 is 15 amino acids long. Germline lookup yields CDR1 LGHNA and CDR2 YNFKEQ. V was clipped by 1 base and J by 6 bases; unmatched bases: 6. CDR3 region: CASSQGGQGGQPQHF. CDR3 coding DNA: TGTGCCAGCAGCCAAGGCGGCCAGGGGGGTCAGCCCCAGCATTTT.